One sample yielded the 11 T cell receptor beta chains listed below, sequenced in a study of cytomegalovirus exposure and HLA in healthy donors. Vbeta (60) and Jbeta (13) primers were used in the PCR. TCRdb's copy holds only in-frame clones and misses some; the assay was immunoSEQ multiplex PCR. The sample shows 150,000 or so clones, around 72% of them seen only once. The source material was PBMCs. The source of these receptors is a man aged 40-49 years in good health and CMV-seropositive.

In regard to this clone: In the same sample, other DNA sequences code for this CDR3. The chain couples TRBV7-2 to TRBJ1-3; no clear D. The CDR3 runs 14 residues. The V end lost 1 base, the J end lost 0 bases, and 4 bases lay between the germline ends. The germline gives CDR1 SGHTA, CDR2 FQGNSA. This CDR3 is CASSLDSSGNTIYF. CDR3 in DNA: TGTGCCAGCAGCTTAGACAGCTCTGGAAACACCATATATTTT. Full variable domain (missing parts from reference TRBV7-2 and TRBJ1-3): GAGVSQSPSNKVTEKGKDVELRCDPISGHTALYWYRQSLGQGLEFLIYFQGNSAPDKSGLPSDRFSAERTGGSVSTLTIQRTQQEDSAVYLCASSLDSSGNTIYFGEGSWLTVV.

This clone was recorded a few times. The V gene is TRBV7-6, the J gene TRBJ1-2; D remains ambiguous. The CDR3 is made up of 13 amino acids. With 5 bases removed from V and 4 bases from J, the gap between germline ends came to 11 bases. CDR1 is SGHVS and CDR2 is FNYEAQ in the germline V gene. The DNA of the CDR3 is TGTGCCAGCAGCGCTTTAAGAGGCTATGGCTACACCTTC. Protein product: CASSALRGYGYTF.

This clone was counted only a few times. The genes are TRBV4-2 and TRBJ1-1; the D gene is possibly TRBD1 (5 bases). V dropped 4 bases and J dropped 2 bases, with 11 bases sitting between them. CDR3 length: 14 amino acids. CDR1 is LGHNA, CDR2 YNFKEQ, per germline. CDR3 protein: CASSPPWGNTEAFF. Written as DNA, the CDR3 is TGTGCCAGCAGCCCCCCCTGGGGCAACACTGAAGCTTTCTTT.

This sequence joins TRBV7-2 and TRBJ1-5, with D possibly being TRBD1 (5 bases). CDR3 size: 13 residues. CDR1 and CDR2 (germline): SGHTA, FQGNSA. V shed 3 bases and J shed 5 bases, with 8 bases lying between them. CDR3 DNA sequence: TGTGCCAGCAGCTTTGGACAAGATCAGCCCCAGCATTTT. Translating gives CASSFGQDQPQHF.

The chain combines TRBV7-2 with TRBJ1-2, with D unclear. The CDR3 extends over 15 amino acids. The germline V gene encodes CDR1 SGHTA and CDR2 FQGNSA. Trimming shortened V by 5 bases and J by 5 bases, and 18 bases separated the two germline ends. The CDR3 bases are TGTGCCAGCAGCCGTACCCGGGAGACAAAATATGGCTACACCTTC. The encoded protein is CASSRTRETKYGYTF.

This chain uses TRBV7-2 with TRBJ2-3; 7 bases line up with TRBD2. CDR1 SGHTA and CDR2 FQGNSA come from the germline V gene. V gave up 7 bases and J gave up 1 base; unmatched junction bases: 11. There are 16 residues in the CDR3. CDR3 nucleotide sequence: TGTGCCAGCAACCCGACTCTGGGGGGGGGCACAGATACGCAGTATTTT. Translated: CASNPTLGGGTDTQYF. The whole variable domain, filled in from reference TRBV7-2 and TRBJ2-3, reads GAGVSQSPSNKVTEKGKDVELRCDPISGHTALYWYRQSLGQGLEFLIYFQGNSAPDKSGLPSDRFSAERTGGSVSTLTIQRTQQEDSAVYLCASNPTLGGGTDTQYFGPGTRLTVL.

The V gene is TRBV7-2, the J gene TRBJ1-4; the D gene is possibly TRBD1 (6 bases). Germline CDR1 and CDR2: SGHTA and FQGNSA. Trimming removed 3 bases from V and 3 bases from J, with 8 bases in between. The CDR3 runs to 14 residues. The DNA for the CDR3 is TGTGCCAGCAGCTTGCAGGGGTCTAATGAAAAACTGTTTTTT. Translating it yields CASSLQGSNEKLFF.

The rearrangement uses TRBV5-1 and TRBJ2-1; 9 bases map to TRBD1. The CDR3 contains 17 residues. Germline-derived CDR1 and CDR2 are SGHRS and YFSETQ. V trimming: 1 base; J trimming: 1 base; junction bases outside the gene matches: 6. CDR3 bases: TGCGCCAGCAGCTTGACAGGGGGCGAGGGGTCCTACAATGAGCAGTTCTTC. It codes for CASSLTGGEGSYNEQFF.

This clone was seen only a few times. V usage is TRBV6-5 and J usage is TRBJ1-2; D ambiguous. Trimming left V 6 bases short and J 2 bases short, with 16 bases between. In germline, CDR1 is MNHEY, CDR2 SVGAGI. The CDR3 contains 15 residues. CDR3 region: CASRSGWGGNYGYTF. The CDR3 DNA reads as TGTGCCAGCAGATCGGGATGGGGAGGAAACTATGGCTACACCTTC.

The V call is TRBV7-6, the J call TRBJ2-7; 8 positions match TRBD1. V was clipped by 5 bases and J by 6 bases; unmatched bases: 6. The CDR3 totals 13 residues. The germline V gene has CDR1 SGHVS and CDR2 FNYEAQ. The CDR3 DNA sequence: TGTGCCAGCAGCAGGACAGGGAGCGGCGAGCAGTACTTC. Encoded protein: CASSRTGSGEQYF.

Notes on this clone: The same CDR3 also results from other DNA sequences found in this sample. V usage is TRBV18 and J usage is TRBJ2-1, with D unclear. There are 12 residues in the CDR3. V lost 3 bases and J 7 bases, leaving 7 bases between the germline ends. Per the germline V gene, CDR1 is KGHSH and CDR2 is LQKENI. The DNA of the CDR3 is TGTGCCAGCTCACCTCCGGGTAATGAGCAGTTCTTC. Translated, it gives CASSPPGNEQFF.